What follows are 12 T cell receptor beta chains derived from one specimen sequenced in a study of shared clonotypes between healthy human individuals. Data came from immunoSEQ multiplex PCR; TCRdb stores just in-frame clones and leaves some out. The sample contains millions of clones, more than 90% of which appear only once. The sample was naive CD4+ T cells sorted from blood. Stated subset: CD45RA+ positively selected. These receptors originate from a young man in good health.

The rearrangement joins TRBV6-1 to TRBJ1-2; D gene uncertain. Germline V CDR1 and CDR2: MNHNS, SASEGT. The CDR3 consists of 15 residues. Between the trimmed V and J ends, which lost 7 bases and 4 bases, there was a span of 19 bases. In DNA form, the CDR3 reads TGTGCCAGCAACCCCGGACTGGGCAACCTCTATGGCTACACCTTC. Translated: CASNPGLGNLYGYTF.

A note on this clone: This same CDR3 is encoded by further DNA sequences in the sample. The CDR3 region has the DNA TGTGCCAGCAGCCTTGGGGCTCAGAATGAAAAACTGTTTTTT. It codes for CASSLGAQNEKLFF. The chain combines TRBV7-9 with TRBJ1-4; the D gene is possibly TRBD1 (5 bases). The germline V gene encodes CDR1 SEHNR and CDR2 FQNEAQ (reference sequence). CDR3 size: 14 residues. V lost 5 bases to trimming and J lost 5 bases, with 12 bases between them.

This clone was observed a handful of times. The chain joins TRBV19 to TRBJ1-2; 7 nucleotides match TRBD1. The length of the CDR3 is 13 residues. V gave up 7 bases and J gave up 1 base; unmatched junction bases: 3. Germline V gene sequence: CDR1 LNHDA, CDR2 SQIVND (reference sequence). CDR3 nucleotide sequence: TGTGCCAGTACACAGGGGCTTAACTATGGCTACACCTTC. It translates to CASTQGLNYGYTF.

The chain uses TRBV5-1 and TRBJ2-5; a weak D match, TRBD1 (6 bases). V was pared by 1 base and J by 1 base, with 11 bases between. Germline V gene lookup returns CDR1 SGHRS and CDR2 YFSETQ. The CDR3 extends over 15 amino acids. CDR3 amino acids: CASSLTGTPQETQYF. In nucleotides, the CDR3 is TGCGCCAGCAGCTTGACCGGGACACCCCAAGAGACCCAGTACTTC.

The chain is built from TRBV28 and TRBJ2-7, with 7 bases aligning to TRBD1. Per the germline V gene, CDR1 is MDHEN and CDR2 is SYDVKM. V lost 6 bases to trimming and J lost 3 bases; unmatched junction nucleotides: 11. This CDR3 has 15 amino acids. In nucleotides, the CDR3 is TGTGCCAGCAGCCGAGGACAGGCCCTTCTCTACGAGCAGTACTTC. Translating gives CASSRGQALLYEQYF.

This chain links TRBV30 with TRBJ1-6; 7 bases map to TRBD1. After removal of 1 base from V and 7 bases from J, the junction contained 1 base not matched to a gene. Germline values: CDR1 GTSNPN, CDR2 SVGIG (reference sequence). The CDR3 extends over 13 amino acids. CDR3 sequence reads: CAWSGDRNSPLHF. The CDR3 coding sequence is TGTGCCTGGAGTGGGGACAGAAATTCACCCCTCCACTTT. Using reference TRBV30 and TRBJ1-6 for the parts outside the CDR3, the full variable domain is SQTIHQWPATLVQPVGSPLSLECTVEGTSNPNLYWYRQAAGRGLQLLFYSVGIGQISSEVPQNLSASRPQDRQFILSSKKLLLSDSGFYLCAWSGDRNSPLHFGNGTRLTVT.

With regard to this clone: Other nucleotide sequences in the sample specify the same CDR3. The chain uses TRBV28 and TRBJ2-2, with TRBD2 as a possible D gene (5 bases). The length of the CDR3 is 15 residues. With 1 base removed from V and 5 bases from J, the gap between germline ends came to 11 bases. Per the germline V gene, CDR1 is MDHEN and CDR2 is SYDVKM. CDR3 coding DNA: TGTGCCAGCAGTTTATACGGGGTAGGGACCGGGGAGCTGTTTTTT. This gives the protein CASSLYGVGTGELFF.

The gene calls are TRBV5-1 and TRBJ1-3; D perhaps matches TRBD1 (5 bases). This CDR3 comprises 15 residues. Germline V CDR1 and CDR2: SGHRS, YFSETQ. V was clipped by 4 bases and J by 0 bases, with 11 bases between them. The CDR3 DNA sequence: TGCGCCAGCAGCCTTGACAGATACTCTGGAAACACCATATATTTT. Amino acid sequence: CASSLDRYSGNTIYF.

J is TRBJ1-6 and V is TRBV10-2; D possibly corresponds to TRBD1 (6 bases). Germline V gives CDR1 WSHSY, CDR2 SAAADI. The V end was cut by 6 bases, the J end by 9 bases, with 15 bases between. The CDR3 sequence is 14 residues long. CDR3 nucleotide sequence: TGCGCCAGCAGGGATCCGACAGGTTCTTCACCCCTCCACTTT. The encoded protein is CASRDPTGSSPLHF.

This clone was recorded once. CDR3 bases: TGTGCCAGTATGGAAGGCAGGGGGACCCCAGATACGCAGTATTTT. The encoded protein is CASMEGRGTPDTQYF. The rearrangement joins TRBV19 to TRBJ2-3, with 7 bases that match TRBD1. This CDR3 has 15 residues. Germline V lookup: CDR1 LNHDA, CDR2 SQIVND (reference sequence). Trimming cost V 7 bases and J 4 bases; bases outside gene matches: 11.

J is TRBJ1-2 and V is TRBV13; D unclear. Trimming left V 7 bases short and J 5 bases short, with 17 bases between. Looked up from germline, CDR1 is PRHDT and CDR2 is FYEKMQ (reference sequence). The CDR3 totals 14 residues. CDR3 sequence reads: CASTEGTPRYGYTF. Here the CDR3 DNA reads TGTGCCAGCACCGAGGGCACACCAAGGTATGGCTACACCTTC. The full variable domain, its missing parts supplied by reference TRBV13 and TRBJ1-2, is AAGVIQSPRHLIKEKRETATLKCYPIPRHDTVYWYQQGPGQDPQFLISFYEKMQSDKGSIPDRFSAQQFSDYHSELNMSSLELGDSALYFCASTEGTPRYGYTFGSGTRLTVV.

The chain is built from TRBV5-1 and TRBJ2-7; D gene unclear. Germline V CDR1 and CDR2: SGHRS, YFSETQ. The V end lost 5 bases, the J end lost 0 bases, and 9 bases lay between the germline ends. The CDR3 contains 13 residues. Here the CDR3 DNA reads TGCGCCAGCAGGGTTCTCAACTCCTACGAGCAGTACTTC. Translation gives CASRVLNSYEQYF. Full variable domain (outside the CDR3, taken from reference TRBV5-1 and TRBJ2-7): KAGVTQTPRYLIKTRGQQVTLSCSPISGHRSVSWYQQTPGQGLQFLFEYFSETQRNKGNFPGRFSGRQFSNSRSEMNVSTLELGDSALYLCASRVLNSYEQYFGPGTRLTVT.